A selection of T cell receptor beta chains follows, all from one sample in a study of cytomegalovirus exposure and HLA in healthy donors. Produced via immunoSEQ multiplex PCR; TCRdb's table is partial and in-frame only. The table has fewer than 250,000 clones, more than 65% seen once; the top ten hold around 3.5%. The sequenced sample was PBMCs. Receptors were obtained from a middle-aged man in good health and CMV-seropositive. Both conserved end residues are part of each CDR3. The D gene is left open where the match is weak. Only part of the rows carry a size: once, few, many, or a class if the clone is expanded.

V gene: TRBV28
clone size: NA
D gene: TRBD1
J gene: TRBJ2-1
CDR3 protein: CASSLSTGGLNEQFF
CDR3 DNA: TGTGCCAGCAGTTTAAGCACAGGGGGCCTCAATGAGCAGTTCTTC

V gene: TRBV2
clone size: NA
D gene: TRBD2
J gene: TRBJ2-3
CDR3 protein: CASSEGLAGGPSVRDTQYF
CDR3 DNA: TGTGCCAGCAGTGAGGGACTAGCGGGGGGGCCTTCGGTGAGAGATACGCAGTATTTT

V gene: TRBV7-9
clone size: NA
D gene: TRBD1
J gene: TRBJ1-1
CDR3 protein: CASSLGTGGGGTEAFF
CDR3 DNA: TGTGCCAGCAGCTTGGGGACAGGGGGCGGGGGCACTGAAGCTTTCTTT

V gene: TRBV11-2
clone size: NA
D gene: NA
J gene: TRBJ2-5
CDR3 protein: CASSSRVYQETQYF
CDR3 DNA: TGTGCCAGCAGCTCCCGGGTCTACCAAGAGACCCAGTACTTC

V gene: TRBV27
clone size: once
D gene: TRBD1
J gene: TRBJ2-2
CDR3 protein: CASSRQGPNTGELFF
CDR3 DNA: TGTGCCAGCAGTAGACAGGGGCCAAACACCGGGGAGCTGTTTTTT

V gene: TRBV7-9
clone size: NA
D gene: NA
J gene: TRBJ2-7
CDR3 protein: CASHREVGGTPYEQYF
CDR3 DNA: TGTGCCAGCCACAGAGAAGTGGGAGGTACCCCCTACGAGCAGTACTTC

V gene: TRBV10-3
clone size: NA
D gene: TRBD1
J gene: TRBJ2-7
CDR3 protein: CAISEDRVYEQYF
CDR3 DNA: TGTGCCATCAGTGAGGACAGGGTCTACGAGCAGTACTTC

V gene: TRBV4-1
clone size: NA
D gene: TRBD2
J gene: TRBJ2-1
CDR3 protein: CASSQGVAGGPYSYNEQFF
CDR3 DNA: TGCGCCAGCAGCCAAGGGGTAGCGGGGGGCCCATATTCCTACAATGAGCAGTTCTTC

V gene: TRBV18
clone size: NA
D gene: NA
J gene: TRBJ2-7
CDR3 protein: CASSLQGVYSYEQYF
CDR3 DNA: TGTGCCAGCTCATTACAGGGAGTGTACTCCTACGAGCAGTACTTC

V gene: TRBV19
clone size: once
D gene: NA
J gene: TRBJ1-2
CDR3 protein: CASREWTELRRGEGYTF
CDR3 DNA: TGTGCCAGTAGAGAATGGACCGAATTGAGACGGGGTGAGGGCTACACCTTC

V gene: TRBV21-1
clone size: NA
D gene: NA
J gene: TRBJ2-3
CDR3 protein: CASSSRTGPGTDTQYF
CDR3 DNA: TGTGCCAGCAGCTCCCGGACAGGGCCAGGCACAGATACGCAGTATTTT

V gene: TRBV4-3
clone size: NA
D gene: NA
J gene: TRBJ1-1
CDR3 protein: CASSQTGRGNTEAFF
CDR3 DNA: TGCGCCAGCAGCCAAACCGGGAGAGGGAACACTGAAGCTTTCTTT

V gene: TRBV10-3
clone size: NA
D gene: NA
J gene: TRBJ1-2
CDR3 protein: CAILPGGANYGYTF
CDR3 DNA: TGTGCCATTCTCCCGGGGGGGGCTAACTATGGCTACACCTTC

V gene: TRBV5-6
clone size: few
D gene: TRBD1
J gene: TRBJ2-2
CDR3 protein: CASRRGRDRVNTGELFF
CDR3 DNA: TGTGCCAGCAGGCGTGGTCGGGACAGGGTGAACACCGGGGAGCTGTTTTTT

V gene: TRBV6-6
clone size: NA
D gene: NA
J gene: TRBJ2-5
CDR3 protein: CASSKGDVETQYF
CDR3 DNA: TGTGCCAGCAGTAAGGGGGACGTAGAGACCCAGTACTTC

V gene: TRBV5-6
clone size: NA
D gene: NA
J gene: TRBJ1-6
CDR3 protein: CASSSVGVSYNSPLHF
CDR3 DNA: TGTGCCAGCAGCTCGGTCGGGGTATCGTATAATTCACCCCTCCACTTT

V gene: TRBV5-4
clone size: NA
D gene: NA
J gene: TRBJ1-3
CDR3 protein: CASSLGGITMAGNTIYF
CDR3 DNA: TGTGCCAGCAGCTTGGGCGGTATTACCATGGCTGGAAACACCATATATTTT

V gene: TRBV19
clone size: once
D gene: NA
J gene: TRBJ2-2
CDR3 protein: CASSAGAVPTGELFF
CDR3 DNA: TGTGCCAGTAGTGCCGGAGCGGTACCGACCGGGGAGCTGTTTTTT

V gene: TRBV6-4
clone size: NA
D gene: NA
J gene: TRBJ2-2
CDR3 protein: CASSDSTDTGELFF
CDR3 DNA: TGTGCCAGCAGTGACTCAACAGACACCGGGGAGCTGTTTTTT

V gene: TRBV6-1
clone size: NA
D gene: NA
J gene: TRBJ2-7
CDR3 protein: CATRLGPSNEQYF
CDR3 DNA: TGTGCCACCAGGCTGGGCCCGAGCAACGAGCAGTACTTC

V gene: TRBV18
clone size: NA
D gene: TRBD1
J gene: TRBJ2-7
CDR3 protein: CASSPGQGAYEQYF
CDR3 DNA: TGTGCCAGCTCACCCGGACAGGGGGCCTACGAGCAGTACTTC

V gene: TRBV5-1
clone size: NA
D gene: TRBD1
J gene: TRBJ1-1
CDR3 protein: CASSETGYLNTEAFF
CDR3 DNA: TGCGCCAGCAGCGAGACAGGGTACTTAAACACTGAAGCTTTCTTT

V gene: TRBV29-1
clone size: NA
D gene: TRBD1
J gene: TRBJ2-7
CDR3 protein: CSVSGTGGDEQYF
CDR3 DNA: TGCAGCGTCTCCGGGACAGGGGGCGACGAGCAGTACTTC

V gene: TRBV7-3
clone size: NA
D gene: NA
J gene: TRBJ1-2
CDR3 protein: CASSPSPGDGGYTF
CDR3 DNA: TGTGCCAGCAGCCCCTCCCCCGGGGATGGTGGCTACACCTTC

V gene: TRBV9
clone size: few
D gene: NA
J gene: TRBJ1-1
CDR3 protein: CASSVEAGLNTEAFF
CDR3 DNA: TGTGCCAGCAGCGTAGAAGCAGGCTTGAACACTGAAGCTTTCTTT

V gene: TRBV4-1
clone size: NA
D gene: NA
J gene: TRBJ2-3
CDR3 protein: CASSQGSGYTQYF
CDR3 DNA: TGCGCCAGCAGCCAAGGATCCGGGTATACGCAGTATTTT

V gene: TRBV7-9
clone size: once
D gene: TRBD2
J gene: TRBJ2-5
CDR3 protein: CASSGGTSGDQETQYF
CDR3 DNA: TGTGCCAGCAGTGGAGGGACTAGCGGCGATCAAGAGACCCAGTACTTC

V gene: TRBV7-6
clone size: few
D gene: NA
J gene: TRBJ1-4
CDR3 protein: CASSPSGGLGKLFF
CDR3 DNA: TGTGCCAGCAGCCCTAGTGGGGGGTTGGGAAAACTGTTTTTT

V gene: TRBV5-1
clone size: NA
D gene: TRBD2
J gene: TRBJ2-5
CDR3 protein: CASSPASGREETQYF
CDR3 DNA: TGCGCCAGCAGCCCCGCTAGCGGGAGGGAAGAGACCCAGTACTTC

V gene: TRBV4-1
clone size: NA
D gene: TRBD2
J gene: TRBJ2-1
CDR3 protein: CASSQVPREGDEQFF
CDR3 DNA: TGCGCCAGCAGCCAAGTACCGCGGGAGGGGGATGAGCAGTTCTTC

V gene: TRBV11-2
clone size: NA
D gene: TRBD2
J gene: TRBJ2-1
CDR3 protein: CASSFFSGTPSYNEQFF
CDR3 DNA: TGTGCCAGCAGCTTCTTTAGCGGGACTCCCTCCTACAATGAGCAGTTCTTC

V gene: TRBV10-1
clone size: NA
D gene: TRBD1
J gene: TRBJ2-3
CDR3 protein: CASSEGTGATDTQYF
CDR3 DNA: TGCGCCAGCAGTGAGGGGACAGGGGCCACAGATACGCAGTATTTT

V gene: TRBV29-1
clone size: NA
D gene: TRBD1
J gene: TRBJ2-1
CDR3 protein: CSVLKTGAREQFF
CDR3 DNA: TGCAGCGTTTTGAAGACAGGGGCTAGGGAGCAGTTCTTC

V gene: TRBV5-4
clone size: NA
D gene: NA
J gene: TRBJ1-2
CDR3 protein: CASSLDALGYTF
CDR3 DNA: TGTGCCAGCAGCCTAGACGCTCTGGGCTACACCTTC

V gene: TRBV6-1
clone size: NA
D gene: TRBD1
J gene: TRBJ1-2
CDR3 protein: CASNIRQGANYGYTF
CDR3 DNA: TGTGCCAGCAATATAAGACAGGGGGCTAACTATGGCTACACTTTC

V gene: TRBV7-3
clone size: NA
D gene: NA
J gene: TRBJ1-2
CDR3 protein: CASSLTLGDRLITF
CDR3 DNA: TGTGCCAGCAGCTTAACGTTAGGAGACAGGCTTATCACCTTC

V gene: TRBV7-9
clone size: NA
D gene: TRBD2
J gene: TRBJ2-5
CDR3 protein: CASSPRLGGAGETQYF
CDR3 DNA: TGTGCCAGCAGCCCGAGACTCGGGGGGGCCGGTGAGACCCAGTACTTC

V gene: TRBV4-1
clone size: NA
D gene: TRBD1
J gene: TRBJ1-2
CDR3 protein: CASSLSWDRGQARYGYTF
CDR3 DNA: TGCGCCAGCAGCCTAAGTTGGGACAGGGGGCAAGCTCGCTATGGCTACACCTTC

V gene: TRBV5-1
clone size: NA
D gene: TRBD1
J gene: TRBJ2-7
CDR3 protein: CASSWRVGTGAYEQYF
CDR3 DNA: TGCGCCAGCAGCTGGAGAGTGGGGACAGGGGCCTACGAGCAGTACTTC

V gene: TRBV28
clone size: NA
D gene: NA
J gene: TRBJ2-1
CDR3 protein: CASSLPTGRGEQFF
CDR3 DNA: TGTGCCAGCAGTTTACCCACAGGTCGCGGCGAGCAGTTCTTC

V gene: TRBV2
clone size: few
D gene: TRBD1
J gene: TRBJ1-1
CDR3 protein: CASILDRDKTEAFF
CDR3 DNA: TGTGCCAGCATCTTAGACAGGGACAAAACTGAAGCTTTCTTT

V gene: TRBV11-2
clone size: once
D gene: TRBD2
J gene: TRBJ2-5
CDR3 protein: CASSPSAGGGETQYF
CDR3 DNA: TGTGCCAGCAGCCCTTCAGCGGGAGGTGGAGAGACCCAGTACTTC

V gene: TRBV5-8
clone size: NA
D gene: TRBD1
J gene: TRBJ2-7
CDR3 protein: CASSLQGGGSYEQYF
CDR3 DNA: TGTGCCAGCAGCTTGCAAGGGGGCGGCTCCTACGAGCAGTACTTC

V gene: TRBV4-1
clone size: NA
D gene: NA
J gene: TRBJ2-1
CDR3 protein: CASSPADRNSYNEQFF
CDR3 DNA: TGCGCCAGCAGCCCAGCTGACAGGAACTCCTACAATGAGCAGTTCTTC

V gene: TRBV7-3
clone size: NA
D gene: NA
J gene: TRBJ1-1
CDR3 protein: CASSPGHQNTEAFF
CDR3 DNA: TGTGCCAGCAGCCCTGGACACCAGAACACTGAAGCTTTCTTT

V gene: TRBV14
clone size: NA
D gene: TRBD1
J gene: TRBJ1-6
CDR3 protein: CASSPRDRGSEPLHF
CDR3 DNA: TGTGCCAGCAGCCCGCGGGACAGGGGGTCGGAACCCCTCCACTTT

V gene: TRBV21-1
clone size: NA
D gene: NA
J gene: TRBJ2-2
CDR3 protein: CASSLRRGAIAGELFF
CDR3 DNA: TGTGCCAGCAGCCTTCGGCGCGGGGCGATTGCCGGGGAGCTGTTTTTT

V gene: TRBV13
clone size: NA
D gene: NA
J gene: TRBJ2-2
CDR3 protein: CASSQTWPLTGELFF
CDR3 DNA: TGTGCCAGCAGCCAGACATGGCCCCTTACCGGGGAGCTGTTTTTT

V gene: TRBV7-8
clone size: NA
D gene: TRBD1
J gene: TRBJ1-1
CDR3 protein: CASSPGGLTEAFF
CDR3 DNA: TGTGCCAGCAGCCCAGGGGGCTTGACTGAAGCTTTCTTT

V gene: TRBV5-1
clone size: NA
D gene: TRBD1
J gene: TRBJ2-1
CDR3 protein: CASSLGQGAYNEQFF
CDR3 DNA: TGCGCCAGCAGCTTGGGACAGGGGGCTTACAATGAGCAGTTCTTC

V gene: TRBV19
clone size: once
D gene: TRBD1
J gene: TRBJ1-4
CDR3 protein: CASSPAGQGAREKLFF
CDR3 DNA: TGTGCCAGTAGTCCTGCGGGGCAGGGGGCGAGAGAAAAACTGTTTTTT

V gene: TRBV5-5
clone size: once
D gene: NA
J gene: TRBJ1-1
CDR3 protein: CASSLDSMNTEAFF
CDR3 DNA: TGTGCCAGCAGCCTGGACAGCATGAACACTGAAGCTTTCTTT

V gene: TRBV11-2
clone size: once
D gene: TRBD2
J gene: TRBJ2-7
CDR3 protein: CASSSPGLAAYEQYF
CDR3 DNA: TGTGCCAGCAGCTCGCCGGGACTAGCGGCCTACGAGCAGTACTTC

V gene: TRBV23-1
clone size: NA
D gene: TRBD1
J gene: TRBJ2-1
CDR3 protein: CASSQSPGQGAWFF
CDR3 DNA: TGCGCCAGCAGTCAATCGCCGGGACAGGGGGCTTGGTTCTTC

V gene: TRBV6-1
clone size: NA
D gene: NA
J gene: TRBJ2-7
CDR3 protein: CASSKDSSPSYEQYF
CDR3 DNA: TGTGCCAGCAGCAAAGACAGTTCCCCCTCCTACGAGCAGTACTTC

V gene: TRBV7-9
clone size: NA
D gene: TRBD2
J gene: TRBJ2-3
CDR3 protein: CASSPTLTSGTTDTQYF
CDR3 DNA: TGTGCCAGCAGCCCTACCCTGACTAGCGGCACCACAGATACGCAGTATTTT

V gene: TRBV6-8
clone size: NA
D gene: NA
J gene: TRBJ1-5
CDR3 protein: CASSRSGGGPNQPQHF
CDR3 DNA: TGTGCCAGCAGTCGCAGTGGCGGGGGGCCTAATCAGCCCCAGCATTTT

V gene: TRBV9
clone size: NA
D gene: TRBD2
J gene: TRBJ2-5
CDR3 protein: CASSPHQTGLAGVGETQYF
CDR3 DNA: TGTGCCAGCAGCCCCCACCAGACGGGACTAGCGGGAGTAGGTGAGACCCAGTACTTC

V gene: TRBV29-1
clone size: NA
D gene: TRBD1
J gene: TRBJ1-2
CDR3 protein: CSVAWDRGYGYTF
CDR3 DNA: TGCAGCGTTGCCTGGGACAGGGGCTATGGCTACACCTTC